The 27 T cell receptor beta chains below come from one sample, sequenced in a study of neurological immune-mediated disorders (dated by TCRdb to the late 2010s). Library preparation used 5' RACE. The instrument was an Illumina HiSeq 2500. TCRdb's own reprocessing of the public reads used fastp at Q25 and MiXCR and kept productive beta chains. CDR3 protein sequences are deduplicated, and each keeps its most common genes and DNA. This sample gives around 64,000 distinct CDR3 sequences in total; more than 3% of them show up just once. The top ten clonotypes cover under 6.5% of the sample. The sample consisted of PBMCs. These receptors all stem from a woman aged 50 to 60 with multiple sclerosis.

This clonotype was detected ten times or more. The chain joins TRBV7-2 to TRBJ1-2; no definite D call. CDR1 SGHTA and CDR2 FQGNSA come from the germline V gene. The CDR3 has 14 residues. Trimming removed 2 bases from V and 4 bases from J, with 11 bases in between. The CDR3 bases are TGTGCCAGCAGCTTATTTCGGAGCCTCTATGGCTACACCTTC. It is translated as CASSLFRSLYGYTF.

In this sample, this clonotype turned up many times. This chain joins TRBV7-9 and TRBJ2-7; TRBD1 or TRBD2 may be the D gene (7 bases each). The CDR3 totals 18 residues. Germline CDR1 reads SEHNR; CDR2 reads FQNEAQ (reference sequence). Trimming took 4 bases from V and 5 from J, leaving 27 bases between them. The CDR3 spells CASSSALGVPGRGHEQYF. Here the CDR3 DNA reads TGTGCCAGCAGCTCAGCCCTCGGGGTACCGGGGAGGGGGCACGAGCAGTACTTC.

This clonotype was seen many times. The V gene is TRBV12-3 or TRBV12-4, the J gene TRBJ2-2; TRBD2 matches at 9 bases. V dropped 6 bases and J dropped 4; count of bases not matched to a gene: 9. The CDR3 is 16 residues long. In DNA form, the CDR3 reads TGTGCCAGCAGCAGGGGACTAGCTAGATTCACCGGGGAGCTGTTTTTT. Its protein is CASSRGLARFTGELFF.

This clonotype was recorded at least ten times. The chain has TRBV20-1 and TRBJ1-5; D is unresolved. There are 14 residues in the CDR3. Germline lookup yields CDR1 DFQATT and CDR2 SNEGSKA (reference sequence). The germline V and J ends were trimmed by 0 bases and 1 base, with 7 bases remaining between them. CDR3 in amino acids: CSARDKGSNQPQHF. The CDR3 DNA is TGCAGTGCTAGAGATAAAGGGAGCAATCAGCCCCAGCATTTT.

This clonotype was picked up many times. The chain is built from TRBV14 and TRBJ2-1; D call uncertain. V was cut by 1 base and J by 9 bases, with 7 bases left in between. Per germline, CDR1 SGHDN and CDR2 FVKESK. This CDR3 is 12 amino acids long. This CDR3 reads CASSQASFEQFF. DNA for the CDR3: TGTGCCAGCAGCCAAGCGAGCTTTGAGCAGTTCTTC.

This clonotype has a count of ten or more. The chain links TRBV20-1 to TRBJ1-5; TRBD1 might be the D (6 bases). Germline V gene lookup returns CDR1 DFQATT and CDR2 SNEGSKA (reference sequence). This CDR3 has 13 residues. Here the CDR3 DNA reads TGCAGCGCCTCTAGGGGGGTCAATCAGCCCCAGCATTTT. It specifies CSASRGVNQPQHF.

Many counts were recorded for this clonotype. For the CDR3, the DNA is TGCAGTGCTAGAGTTCTTACCGGGACTAGCTACAATGAGCAGTTCTTC. It translates to CSARVLTGTSYNEQFF. The chain has TRBV20-1 and TRBJ2-1; TRBD2 matches 8 bases. The V and J ends lost 1 base and 3 bases, in that order; junction bases with no gene match: 8. CDR1 and CDR2 (germline): DFQATT, SNEGSKA (reference sequence). The CDR3 is made up of 16 amino acids.

This clonotype appeared a few times. The gene calls are TRBV20-1 and TRBJ1-2; 9 nucleotides agree with TRBD1. CDR1 and CDR2 (germline): DFQATT, SNEGSKA (reference sequence). The V gene end was trimmed by 0 bases and the J gene end by 7 bases; junction bases not matched to a gene: 6. The CDR3 length is 14 residues. CDR3 sequence: CSARDRDREAGYTF. Here the CDR3 DNA reads TGCAGTGCTAGAGATCGGGACAGGGAGGCTGGCTACACCTTC.

This clonotype was found many times. This chain joins TRBV20-1 and TRBJ2-7, with D perhaps assigned TRBD1 or TRBD2 (6 bases each). Germline CDR1 DFQATT, CDR2 SNEGSKA (reference sequence). The CDR3 length is 13 residues. The CDR3 spells CSLPGAQLYEQYF. In DNA form, the CDR3 reads TGCAGCCTCCCGGGGGCCCAACTCTACGAGCAGTACTTC.

This clonotype appeared many times. The V gene is TRBV6-5, the J gene TRBJ1-1; 7 bases match TRBD1. The CDR3 is 15 residues long. J gave up 1 base and V 4 bases, and 6 bases lay outside the gene matches. CDR1 MNHEY and CDR2 SVGAGI come from the germline V gene. DNA for the CDR3: TGTGCCAGCAGTTCTCATGGGACAGCGAACACTGAAGCTTTCTTT. This sequence encodes CASSSHGTANTEAFF.

Many counts were recorded for this clonotype. The chain recombines TRBV7-9 with TRBJ2-7, with TRBD2 matching over 8 bases. The V segment lost 5 bases and the J segment 13 bases; nucleotides outside the gene matches: 13. Germline CDR1 is SEHNR and CDR2 is FQNEAQ (reference sequence). The CDR3 totals 13 residues. This chain's CDR3 is CASSGPIREGLYF. The CDR3 nucleotides are TGTGCCAGCAGCGGTCCGATACGGGAGGGCCTCTACTTC.

This clonotype was seen at least ten times. This chain links TRBV20-1 with TRBJ1-1; a possible D gene is TRBD1 (6 bases). V was clipped by 3 bases and J by 11 bases, with 16 bases between them. Germline V gives CDR1 DFQATT, CDR2 SNEGSKA (reference sequence). This CDR3 has 12 amino acids. The CDR3 loop reads CSASPGGQGAFF. CDR3 nucleotide sequence: TGCAGTGCTAGTCCTGGAGGGCAGGGGGCTTTCTTT.

This clonotype was recorded many times. The V gene is TRBV4-3, the J gene TRBJ2-7, with 12 nucleotides matching TRBD2. The CDR3 has 15 residues. CDR1 and CDR2 (germline): LGHNA, YSLEER. J gave up 8 bases and V 0 bases, and 5 bases lay outside the gene matches. CDR3 region: CASSQETSGSGKQYF. CDR3 nucleotides: TGCGCCAGCAGCCAAGAGACTAGCGGGAGCGGTAAGCAGTACTTC.

This clonotype has ten or more counts. The gene calls are TRBV7-2 and TRBJ2-5, with 7 bases aligning to TRBD1. The CDR3 loop spans 15 amino acids. From germline, CDR1 is SGHTA and CDR2 FQGNSA. Trimming took 4 bases from V and 1 from J; bases not matched to a gene: 6. In nucleotides, the CDR3 is TGTGCCAGCAGCTCCCGGACAGGCCTCCAAGAGACCCAGTACTTC. This translates into CASSSRTGLQETQYF.

This clonotype was recorded at least ten times. The rearrangement joins TRBV5-1 to TRBJ1-6; TRBD1 agrees at 12 bases. Germline V gene data show CDR1 as SGHRS and CDR2 as YFSETQ. The CDR3 spans 19 residues. After removal of 2 bases from V and 0 bases from J, the junction contained 6 bases not matched to a gene. The CDR3 reads CASSFPGQGASSYNSPLHF. The CDR3, as DNA: TGCGCCAGCAGCTTTCCGGGACAGGGGGCGTCCTCCTATAATTCACCCCTCCACTTT.

Only a few counts were recorded for this clonotype. A much more abundant neighbour one base away suggests this may be a read error. The chain has TRBV7-2 and TRBJ1-4; possible D gene TRBD1, 5 bases. V lost 5 bases and J 3 bases, leaving 13 bases between the germline ends. Germline V lookup: CDR1 SGHTA, CDR2 FQGNSA. This CDR3 comprises 15 residues. DNA of the CDR3: TGTGCCAGCAGCCACCAGACAGCCGCTAATGAAAAACTGTTTTTT. The encoded protein is CASSHQTAANEKLFF.

This clonotype was detected many times. The J gene is TRBJ1-5, the V gene TRBV20-1; 8 nucleotides line up with TRBD1. V dropped 6 bases and J dropped 5; count of bases not matched to a gene: 6. The CDR3 totals 13 residues. Per germline, CDR1 DFQATT and CDR2 SNEGSKA (reference sequence). The chain's CDR3 is CSAGQGRDQPQHF. The CDR3 nucleotides are TGCAGTGCCGGACAGGGTAGAGATCAGCCCCAGCATTTT.

This clonotype has ten or more counts. This chain connects TRBV7-9 to TRBJ2-7; D might be TRBD2 (7 bases). The length of the CDR3 is 14 residues. V was pared by 1 base and J by 4 bases, with 11 bases between. From germline, CDR1 is SEHNR and CDR2 FQNEAQ (reference sequence). The DNA for the CDR3 is TGTGCCAGCAGCTTAGGGGGGCGGGAGTACGAGCAGTACGTC. Translated, it gives CASSLGGREYEQYV.

This clonotype appeared a few times. A read error may explain this, as a much larger clone is one base away. The DNA of the CDR3 is TGCAGTGCTGCCACCAGTCCCGATGAGCAGTTCTTC. Amino acids: CSAATSPDEQFF. V usage is TRBV20-1 and J usage is TRBJ2-1; D is undetermined. Trimming left V 5 bases short and J 8 bases short, with 13 bases between. CDR3 length: 12 residues. The germline V gene encodes CDR1 DFQATT and CDR2 SNEGSKA (reference sequence).

At least ten counts were recorded for this clonotype. V and J are TRBV12-3 or TRBV12-4 and TRBJ1-1; no clear D gene. The CDR3 contains 13 residues. Between the trimmed V and J ends, which lost 7 bases and 6 bases, there was a span of 15 bases. The CDR3: CASTLPASPEAFF. DNA for the CDR3: TGTGCCAGCACCTTACCGGCTTCCCCTGAAGCTTTCTTT.

This clonotype was detected many times. This sequence joins TRBV6-2 or TRBV6-3 and TRBJ1-2; possible D gene TRBD1, 6 bases. Trimming removed 6 bases from V and 2 bases from J, with 10 bases in between. CDR1 is MNHEY and CDR2 is SVGEGT in the germline V gene. CDR3 length: 13 residues. CDR3 loop: CASRDSYNYGYTF. CDR3 nucleotides: TGTGCCAGCAGGGACAGTTACAACTATGGCTACACCTTC.

This clonotype appeared many times. The J gene is TRBJ2-3, the V gene TRBV5-5, with 11 bases matching TRBD2. The CDR3 spans 19 residues. The ends lost 4 bases at V and 3 bases at J; junction bases unmatched: 16. Germline loops: CDR1 SGHKS, CDR2 YYEKEE (reference sequence). CDR3 loop: CASSLLLISGRAATDTQYF. DNA of the CDR3: TGTGCCAGCAGCCTACTCCTCATTAGCGGGAGGGCCGCAACAGATACGCAGTATTTT.

The sample holds a few counts of this clonotype. The chain uses TRBV6-2 or TRBV6-3 and TRBJ2-2; D is unresolved. With 2 bases removed from V and 5 bases from J, the gap between germline ends came to 6 bases. Germline V gene lookup returns CDR1 MNHEY and CDR2 SVGEGT. The length of the CDR3 is 13 residues. CDR3 nucleotides: TGTGCCAGCAGTTACGTGCGGACCGGGGAGCTGTTTTTT. It codes for CASSYVRTGELFF.

This clonotype was recorded many times. J is TRBJ2-7 and V is TRBV12-3 or TRBV12-4; either TRBD1 or TRBD2 may fit D (6 bases each). With 3 bases removed from V and 2 bases from J, the gap between germline ends came to 8 bases. This CDR3 is built from 13 residues. The CDR3 loop reads CASSFRGAYEQYV. DNA for the CDR3: TGTGCCAGCAGTTTTAGGGGGGCCTACGAGCAGTACGTC.

This clonotype was picked up many times. CDR3 in DNA: TGCGCCAGCAGCAGGGACAGGGCCAATTCACCCCTCCACTTT. Amino acids: CASSRDRANSPLHF. The chain recombines TRBV5-1 with TRBJ1-6; 9 nucleotides align to TRBD1. From germline, CDR1 is SGHRS and CDR2 YFSETQ. The trim removed 4 bases at V and 7 bases at J, leaving 3 bases unmatched. The CDR3 contains 14 residues. The variable domain in full, completed from reference TRBV5-1 and TRBJ1-6, reads KAGVTQTPRYLIKTRGQQVTLSCSPISGHRSVSWYQQTPGQGLQFLFEYFSETQRNKGNFPGRFSGRQFSNSRSEMNVSTLELGDSALYLCASSRDRANSPLHFGNGTRLTVT.

Of note for this clonotype: Without the conserved terminal phenylalanine or tryptophan, this CDR3 likely stems from a read error. The CDR3 DNA sequence: TGCAGCTTAGGGCAGGGAGTTGGGTACGAGCAGTACAAC. The encoded protein is CSLGQGVGYEQYN. This sequence joins TRBV20-1 and TRBJ2-7, with D possibly being TRBD1 or TRBD2 (5 bases each). CDR3 length equals 13 residues. The germline V gene has CDR1 DFQATT and CDR2 SNEGSKA (reference sequence).

This clonotype was seen at least ten times. This chain joins TRBV7-2 and TRBJ2-3; D is possibly TRBD1 or TRBD2 (7 bases each). V lost 5 bases, J lost 8 bases, and 20 bases lay in between. Per germline, CDR1 SGHTA and CDR2 FQGNSA. CDR3 length: 15 amino acids. CDR3: CASSPQGGSGVTQYF. The CDR3, as DNA: TGTGCCAGCAGCCCCCAGGGGGGGTCAGGGGTTACGCAGTATTTT.